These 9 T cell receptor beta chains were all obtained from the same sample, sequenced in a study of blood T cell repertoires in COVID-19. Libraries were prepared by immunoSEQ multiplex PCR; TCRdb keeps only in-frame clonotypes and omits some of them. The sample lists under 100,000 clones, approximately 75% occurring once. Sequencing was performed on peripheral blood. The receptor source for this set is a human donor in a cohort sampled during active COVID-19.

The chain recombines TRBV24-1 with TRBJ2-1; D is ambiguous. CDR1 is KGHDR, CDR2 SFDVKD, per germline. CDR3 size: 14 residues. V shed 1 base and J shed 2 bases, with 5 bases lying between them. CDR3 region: CATSDFSTYNEQFF. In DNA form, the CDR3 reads TGTGCCACCAGTGATTTTAGCACCTACAATGAGCAGTTCTTC.

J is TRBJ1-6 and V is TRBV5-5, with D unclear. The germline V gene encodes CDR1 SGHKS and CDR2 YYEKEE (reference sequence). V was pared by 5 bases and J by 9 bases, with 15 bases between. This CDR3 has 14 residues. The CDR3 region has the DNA TGTGCCAGCAGGTACCCCGGGAACAGTTCACCCCTCCACTTT. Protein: CASRYPGNSSPLHF.

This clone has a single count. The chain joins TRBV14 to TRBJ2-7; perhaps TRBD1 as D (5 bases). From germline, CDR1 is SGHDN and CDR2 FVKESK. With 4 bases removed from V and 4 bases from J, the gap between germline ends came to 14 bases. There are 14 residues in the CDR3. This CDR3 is CASSRQAGRYEQYF. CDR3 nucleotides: TGTGCCAGCAGCCGACAAGCAGGGCGTTACGAGCAGTACTTC.

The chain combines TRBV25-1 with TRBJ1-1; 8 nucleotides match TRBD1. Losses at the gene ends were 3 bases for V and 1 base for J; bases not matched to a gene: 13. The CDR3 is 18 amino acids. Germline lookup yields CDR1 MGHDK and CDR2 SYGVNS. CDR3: CASSESGQGILGNTEAFF. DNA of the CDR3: TGTGCCAGCAGTGAGTCAGGACAGGGTATTTTAGGGAACACTGAAGCTTTCTTT.

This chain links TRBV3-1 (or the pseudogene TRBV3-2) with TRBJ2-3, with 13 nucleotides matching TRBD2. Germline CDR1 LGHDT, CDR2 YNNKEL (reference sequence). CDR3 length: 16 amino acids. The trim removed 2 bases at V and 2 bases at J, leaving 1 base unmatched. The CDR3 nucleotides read TGTGCCAGCAGCCAAACTAGCGGGGGGGTCACAGATACGCAGTATTTT. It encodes CASSQTSGGVTDTQYF.

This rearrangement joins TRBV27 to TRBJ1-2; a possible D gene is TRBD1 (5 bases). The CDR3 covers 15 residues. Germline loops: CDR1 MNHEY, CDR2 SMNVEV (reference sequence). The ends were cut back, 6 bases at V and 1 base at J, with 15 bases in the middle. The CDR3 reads CASSRQGGFNYGYTF. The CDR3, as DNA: TGTGCCAGCAGCAGGCAGGGAGGTTTTAACTATGGCTACACCTTC.

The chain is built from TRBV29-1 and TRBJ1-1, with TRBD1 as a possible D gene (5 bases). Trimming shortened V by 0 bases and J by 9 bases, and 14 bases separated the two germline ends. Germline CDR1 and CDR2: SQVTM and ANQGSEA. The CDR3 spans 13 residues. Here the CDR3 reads CSVEDGGQTKAFF. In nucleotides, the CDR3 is TGCAGCGTTGAAGATGGTGGACAAACGAAAGCTTTCTTT.

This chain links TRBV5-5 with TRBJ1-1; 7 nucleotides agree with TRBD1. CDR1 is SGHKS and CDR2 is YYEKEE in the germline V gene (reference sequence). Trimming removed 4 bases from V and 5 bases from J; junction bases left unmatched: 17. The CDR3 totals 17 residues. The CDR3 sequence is CASSPTGTVPPVTEAFF. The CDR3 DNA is TGTGCCAGCAGCCCAACCGGGACAGTACCTCCCGTGACTGAAGCTTTCTTT.

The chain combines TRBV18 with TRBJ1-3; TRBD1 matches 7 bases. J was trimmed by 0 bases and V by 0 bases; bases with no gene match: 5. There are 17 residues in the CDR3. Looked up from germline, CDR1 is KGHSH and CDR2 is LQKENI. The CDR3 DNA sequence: TGTGCCAGCTCACCACCCAACCGACAGGGCTCTGGAAACACCATATATTTT. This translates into CASSPPNRQGSGNTIYF.